The next 9 T cell receptor beta chains were all read from a single sample in a study of T-cell memory formation after mild COVID-19. Each CDR3 protein gets one entry after TCRdb re-called the 5' RACE reads with MiXCR. This sample has hundreds of thousands of distinct CDR3 sequences, with 28% found just once. The specimen was PBMCs or a T cell subset sorted from them (not recorded which). These TCRs come from an adult woman who had mild COVID-19 (a few samples of this study predate the infection). Cell type and time point are not known.

The J gene is TRBJ2-1, the V gene TRBV19, with 12 bases lining up with TRBD2. The CDR3 runs 13 residues. Trimming took 5 bases from V and 13 from J; bases not matched to a gene: 6. CDR1 is LNHDA, CDR2 SQIVND, per germline (reference sequence). The CDR3 DNA follows: TGTGCCAGTAGTCTCCGACTAGCGGGAGTACAGTTCTTC. It codes for CASSLRLAGVQFF.

The rearrangement joins TRBV20-1 to TRBJ2-7; D possibly matches TRBD1 or TRBD2 (5 bases each). Trimming cost V 3 bases and J 4 bases, with 22 bases left between them. From germline, CDR1 is DFQATT and CDR2 SNEGSKA (reference sequence). CDR3 size: 16 residues. This chain's CDR3 is CSASYRDAGPFYEQYF. For the CDR3, the DNA is TGCAGTGCTAGCTACCGGGACGCAGGTCCCTTTTACGAGCAGTACTTC.

This clonotype was counted between two and nine times. The chain couples TRBV7-3 to TRBJ2-7; D is ambiguous. Trimming cost V 5 bases and J 6 bases, with 14 bases left between them. CDR1 and CDR2 (germline): SGHTA, FQGTGA. CDR3 length: 13 amino acids. The DNA of the CDR3 is TGTGCCAGCAGCCCCCCCTTGTCGTCCGAGCAGTACTTC. Residues: CASSPPLSSEQYF.

The chain combines TRBV5-1 with TRBJ1-1; the match to TRBD1 covers 7 bases. Trimming removed 2 bases from V and 1 base from J; junction bases left unmatched: 8. In germline, CDR1 is SGHRS, CDR2 YFSETQ. This CDR3 region has 16 residues. The CDR3 loop reads CASSFTGAIRNTEAFF. The CDR3 DNA follows: TGCGCCAGCAGCTTCACAGGGGCGATCAGGAACACTGAAGCTTTCTTT.

CDR3 region: CATSRAINYGYTF. The DNA for the CDR3 is TGTGCCACCAGCAGAGCAATCAACTATGGCTACACCTTC. The rearrangement joins TRBV15 to TRBJ1-2; D not certain. This CDR3 is built from 13 residues. The V gene's germline CDR1 is LNHNV and CDR2 YYDKDF (reference sequence). The V end lost 1 base, the J end lost 2 bases, and 5 bases lay between the germline ends.

The gene calls are TRBV7-6 and TRBJ2-2; D gene uncertain. Germline V gene sequence: CDR1 SGHVS, CDR2 FNYEAQ. The CDR3 consists of 14 residues. The V end was cut by 5 bases, the J end by 2 bases, with 9 bases between. In DNA form, the CDR3 reads TGTGCCAGCAGCCTCTCGGACAACACCGGGGAGCTGTTTTTT. It is translated as CASSLSDNTGELFF.

The V and J genes are TRBV30 and TRBJ2-5; 15 bases agree with TRBD2. The CDR3 contains 19 residues. The germline V gene encodes CDR1 GTSNPN and CDR2 SVGIG (reference sequence). The V gene end was trimmed by 1 base and the J gene end by 4 bases; junction bases not matched to a gene: 13. CDR3 loop: CAWSGTSGREPEGRETQYF. DNA for the CDR3: TGTGCCTGGAGTGGGACTAGCGGGAGGGAACCCGAGGGCCGAGAGACCCAGTACTTC.

This chain links TRBV20-1 with TRBJ2-2; TRBD2 matches at 8 bases. There are 16 residues in the CDR3. Germline loops: CDR1 DFQATT, CDR2 SNEGSKA (reference sequence). V lost 5 bases and J lost 7; bases outside the gene matches: 15. CDR3 in DNA: TGCAGTGCTCGGGGGGGAAAACGGCGGCAGGTCGGGGAGCTGTTTTTT. Amino acids: CSARGGKRRQVGELFF.

This sequence joins TRBV5-5 and TRBJ1-2, with 8 bases aligning to TRBD1. Germline assignment: CDR1 SGHKS and CDR2 YYEKEE (reference sequence). This CDR3 is 13 amino acids long. V trimming: 4 bases; J trimming: 7 bases; junction bases outside the gene matches: 6. CDR3 region: CASSLDRDGGYTF. The DNA of the CDR3 is TGTGCCAGCAGCCTGGACAGGGATGGTGGCTACACCTTC.